This T cell receptor beta chain was identified during a study of beta chain features in type 1 diabetes. Every isolated RNA sample was fully reverse transcribed, so sequencing captured expressed TCRB transcripts. Using immunoSEQ multiplex PCR, the repertoire was profiled, and TCRdb retains in-frame clones only, with some absent. Of about 660,000 clones listed, around 15% are singletons. Comment on this clone: Its matching antigen is unknown.

J lost 4 bases, V lost 6 bases, and 10 bases had no gene match. The CDR3 length is 16 residues. CDR1 and CDR2 (germline): KGHSH, LQKENI. Study results and limitations: People with Type 1 diabetes carried modestly yet significantly shorter TCRB CDR3s in all four CD4+ subsets.

One heparinised draw of blood, averaging about 110 mL, came from each donor. The source is a man aged 18 to 29 with type 1 diabetes. The chain is built from TRBV18 and TRBJ2-1; 9 nucleotides agree with TRBD2. Sequenced material: naive CD4+ T cells from blood. DNA for the CDR3: TGTGCCAGCTCCCCTTCCGCGACTAGCGGTTACAATGAGCAGTTCTTC. This sequence encodes CASSPSATSGYNEQFF.